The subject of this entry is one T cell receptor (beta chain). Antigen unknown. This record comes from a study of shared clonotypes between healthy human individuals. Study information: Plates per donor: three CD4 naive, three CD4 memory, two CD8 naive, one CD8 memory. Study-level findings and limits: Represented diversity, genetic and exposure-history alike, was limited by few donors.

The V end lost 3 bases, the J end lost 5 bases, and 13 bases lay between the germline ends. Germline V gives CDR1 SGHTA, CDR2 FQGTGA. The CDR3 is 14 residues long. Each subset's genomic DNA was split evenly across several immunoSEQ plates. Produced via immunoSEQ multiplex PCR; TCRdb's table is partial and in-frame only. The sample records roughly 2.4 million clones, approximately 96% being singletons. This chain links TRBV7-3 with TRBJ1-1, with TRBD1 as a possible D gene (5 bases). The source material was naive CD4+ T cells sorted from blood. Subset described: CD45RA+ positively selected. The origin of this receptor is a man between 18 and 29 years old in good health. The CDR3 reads CASSLGTDSTEAFF. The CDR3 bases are TGTGCCAGCAGCTTGGGGACCGACAGTACTGAAGCTTTCTTT. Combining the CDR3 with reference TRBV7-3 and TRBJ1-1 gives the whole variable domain GAGVSQTPSNKVTEKGKYVELRCDPISGHTALYWYRQSLGQGPEFLIYFQGTGAADDSGLPNDRFFAVRPEGSVSTLKIQRTERGDSAVYLCASSLGTDSTEAFFGQGTRLTVV.